This TCR beta chain was retrieved from a study of response to subunit inactivated influenza vaccine. General observations from the study: Researchers suggested that each seasonal influenza vaccination recruits few new T cells.

Each CDR3 protein gets one entry after TCRdb re-called the RT-PCR reads with MiXCR. The profile shows approximately 700,000 distinct CDR3 sequences, over 11% of them singletons. A note on this clonotype: The antigen remains undetermined.

The sequencing here drew on PBMCs from blood, taken 14 to 15 days before vaccination. The TCR sequence derives from a man in his fifties who received an inactivated influenza vaccine.

This chain's CDR3 is CASRSGPGGYTF. Written as DNA, the CDR3 is TGTGCCAGCAGGTCAGGCCCGGGTGGCTACACCTTC. The chain combines TRBV5-8 with TRBJ1-2; D gene unclear. V was clipped by 5 bases and J by 7 bases, with 12 bases between them. CDR1 is SGHTS and CDR2 is YDEGEE in the germline V gene. This CDR3 is 12 amino acids long.